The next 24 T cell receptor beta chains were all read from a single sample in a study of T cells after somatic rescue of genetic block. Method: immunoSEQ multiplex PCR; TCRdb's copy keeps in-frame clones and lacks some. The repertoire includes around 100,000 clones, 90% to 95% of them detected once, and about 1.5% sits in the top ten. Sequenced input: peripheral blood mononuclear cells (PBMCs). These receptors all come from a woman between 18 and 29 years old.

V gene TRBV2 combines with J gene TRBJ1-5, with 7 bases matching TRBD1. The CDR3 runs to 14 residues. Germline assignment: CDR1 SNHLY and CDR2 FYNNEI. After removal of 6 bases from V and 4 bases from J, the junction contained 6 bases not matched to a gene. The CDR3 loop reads CASSSLQGNQPQHF. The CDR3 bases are TGTGCCAGCAGCAGTCTACAGGGGAATCAGCCCCAGCATTTT.

In DNA, the CDR3 is TGTGCCAGCTCACCACCGAGTGGAACCTACGAGCAGTACTTC. It codes for CASSPPSGTYEQYF. The V and J genes are TRBV18 and TRBJ2-7; no clear D gene. V was cut by 0 bases and J by 2 bases, with 8 bases left in between. CDR1 and CDR2 (germline): KGHSH, LQKENI. The CDR3 has 14 residues.

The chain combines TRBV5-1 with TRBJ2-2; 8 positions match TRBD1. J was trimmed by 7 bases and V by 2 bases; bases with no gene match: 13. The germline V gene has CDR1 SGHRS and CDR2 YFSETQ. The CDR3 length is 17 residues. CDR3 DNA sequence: TGCGCCAGCAGCTTCCCAAGACAGGGGAGTCTTGTCGGGGAGCTGTTTTTT. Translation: CASSFPRQGSLVGELFF.

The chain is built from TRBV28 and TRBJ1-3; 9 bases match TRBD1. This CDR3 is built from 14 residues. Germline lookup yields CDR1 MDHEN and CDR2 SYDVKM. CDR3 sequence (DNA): TGTGCTAGTTGGGGGGACAGGGCTGGAAACACCATATATTTT. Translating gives CASWGDRAGNTIYF.

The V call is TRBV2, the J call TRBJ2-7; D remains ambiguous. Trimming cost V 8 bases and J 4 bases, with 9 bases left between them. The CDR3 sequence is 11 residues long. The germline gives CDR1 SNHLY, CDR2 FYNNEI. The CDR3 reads CASHLSYEQYF. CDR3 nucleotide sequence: TGTGCCAGCCACCTATCTTACGAGCAGTACTTC.

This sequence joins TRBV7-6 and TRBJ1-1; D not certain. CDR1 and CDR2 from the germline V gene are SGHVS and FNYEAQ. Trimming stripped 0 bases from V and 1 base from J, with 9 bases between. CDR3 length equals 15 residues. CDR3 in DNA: TGTGCCAGCAGCTTAGCGCCGGCAGAGAACACTGAAGCTTTCTTT. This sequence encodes CASSLAPAENTEAFF.

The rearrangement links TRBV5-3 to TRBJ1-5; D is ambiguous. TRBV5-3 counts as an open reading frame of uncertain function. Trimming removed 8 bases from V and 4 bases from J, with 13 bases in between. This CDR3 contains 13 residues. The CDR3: CASFPVANQPQHF. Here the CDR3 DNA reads TGTGCCAGTTTCCCGGTTGCAAATCAGCCCCAGCATTTT.

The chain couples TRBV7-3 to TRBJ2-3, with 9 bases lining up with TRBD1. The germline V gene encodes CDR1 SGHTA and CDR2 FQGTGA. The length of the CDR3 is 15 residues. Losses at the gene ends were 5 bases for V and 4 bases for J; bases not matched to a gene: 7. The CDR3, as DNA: TGTGCCAGCAGCGTCACACAGGGGGCCCCAGATACGCAGTATTTT. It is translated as CASSVTQGAPDTQYF.

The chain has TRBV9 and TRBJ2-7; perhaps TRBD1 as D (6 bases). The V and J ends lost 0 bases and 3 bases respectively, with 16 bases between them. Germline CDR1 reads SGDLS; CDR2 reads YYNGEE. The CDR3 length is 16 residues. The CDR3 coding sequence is TGTGCCAGCAGCGTAGCCGGGGCAGGGGAAATCTACGAGCAGTACTTC. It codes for CASSVAGAGEIYEQYF.

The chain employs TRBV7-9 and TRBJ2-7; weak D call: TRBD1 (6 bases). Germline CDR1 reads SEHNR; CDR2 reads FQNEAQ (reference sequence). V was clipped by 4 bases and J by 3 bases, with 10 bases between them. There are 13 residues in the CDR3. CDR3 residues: CASSSGQYYEQYF. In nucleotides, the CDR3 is TGTGCCAGCAGCTCCGGACAGTACTACGAGCAGTACTTC.

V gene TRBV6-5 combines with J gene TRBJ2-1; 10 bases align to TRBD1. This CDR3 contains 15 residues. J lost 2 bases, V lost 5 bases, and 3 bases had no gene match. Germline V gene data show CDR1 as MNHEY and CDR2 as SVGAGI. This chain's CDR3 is CASSRGQGAYNEQFF. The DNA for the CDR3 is TGTGCCAGCAGTCGAGGACAGGGGGCCTACAATGAGCAGTTCTTC.

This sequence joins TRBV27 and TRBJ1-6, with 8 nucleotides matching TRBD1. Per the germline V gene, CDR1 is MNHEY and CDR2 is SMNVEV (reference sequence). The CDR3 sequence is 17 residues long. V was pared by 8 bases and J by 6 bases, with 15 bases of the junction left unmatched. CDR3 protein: CASPYPRTGCPNSPLHF. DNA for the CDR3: TGTGCCAGCCCCTACCCCCGGACAGGGTGTCCTAATTCACCCCTCCACTTT.

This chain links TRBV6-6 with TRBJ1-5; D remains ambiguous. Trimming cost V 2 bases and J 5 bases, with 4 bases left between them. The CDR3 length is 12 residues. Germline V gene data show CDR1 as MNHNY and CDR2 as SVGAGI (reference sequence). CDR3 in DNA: TGTGCCAGCAGTTACGGGGATCAGCCCCAGCATTTT. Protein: CASSYGDQPQHF.

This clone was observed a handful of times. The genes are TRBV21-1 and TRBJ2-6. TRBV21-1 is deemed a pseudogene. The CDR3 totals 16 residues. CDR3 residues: CASSSIRVPGANVLTF. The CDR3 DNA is TGTGCCAGCAGCTCAATAAGGGTCCCTGGGGCCAACGTCCTGACTTTC.

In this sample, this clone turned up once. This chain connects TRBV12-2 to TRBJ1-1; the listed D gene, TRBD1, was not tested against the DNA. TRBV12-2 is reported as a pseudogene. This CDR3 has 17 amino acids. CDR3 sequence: CASRLCGYRVLNTEAFF. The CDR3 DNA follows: TGTGCAAGTCGCTTATGTGGGTACAGGGTCCTGAACACTGAAGCTTTCTTT.

CDR3 in DNA: TGTGCCAGCAGCTCAGGTCCGAGGGAGCCCCAGCATTTT. Protein product: CASSSGPREPQHF. The gene calls are TRBV11-2 and TRBJ1-5; no firm D call. Germline V gives CDR1 SGHAT, CDR2 FQNNGV. V was pared by 4 bases and J by 8 bases, with 12 bases between. The CDR3 spans 13 residues.

This chain's CDR3 is CASSQAAGNTIYF. CDR3 coding DNA: TGCGCCAGCAGCCAAGCAGCCGGAAACACCATATATTTT. V and J are TRBV4-3 and TRBJ1-3; D gene uncertain. V was shortened by 1 base and J by 4 bases, with 5 bases between the two germline ends. The CDR3 extends over 13 amino acids. CDR1 and CDR2 (germline): LGHNA, YSLEER.

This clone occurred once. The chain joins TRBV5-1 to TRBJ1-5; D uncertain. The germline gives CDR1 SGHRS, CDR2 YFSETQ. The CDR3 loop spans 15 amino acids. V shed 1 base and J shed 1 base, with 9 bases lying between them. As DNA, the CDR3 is TGCGCCAGCAGCTTGATCCCGGACAGCAATCAGCCCCAGCATTTT. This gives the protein CASSLIPDSNQPQHF.

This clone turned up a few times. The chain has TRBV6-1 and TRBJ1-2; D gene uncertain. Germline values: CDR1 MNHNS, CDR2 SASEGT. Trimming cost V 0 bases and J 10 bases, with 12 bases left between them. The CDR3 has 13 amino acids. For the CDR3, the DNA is TGTGCCAGCAGTGAAGCCTGGCAAATCTTCTACACCTTC. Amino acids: CASSEAWQIFYTF.

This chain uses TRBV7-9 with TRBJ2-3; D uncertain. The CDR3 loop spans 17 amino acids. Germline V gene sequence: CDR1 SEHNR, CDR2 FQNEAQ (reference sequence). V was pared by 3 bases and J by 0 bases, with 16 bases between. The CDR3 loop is CASSLSALRPSTDTQYF. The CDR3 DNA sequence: TGTGCCAGCAGCTTGTCTGCTCTTCGTCCTAGCACAGATACGCAGTATTTT.

The CDR3 here is CASSEGTGGSYEQYF. The CDR3 DNA is TGTGCCAGCAGTGAAGGGACAGGCGGCTCCTACGAGCAGTACTTC. The chain is built from TRBV6-4 and TRBJ2-7; TRBD1 matches at 8 bases. This CDR3 contains 15 residues. Germline V gene sequence: CDR1 MRHNA, CDR2 SNTAGT. Trimming at V came to 3 bases and at J to 0 bases, leaving 4 bases not matched to a gene.

CDR3 protein: CASSPQGIDYEQYF. The CDR3 region has the DNA TGTGCCAGCTCACCACAGGGGATAGACTACGAGCAGTACTTC. The rearrangement links TRBV18 to TRBJ2-7; tentative D call: TRBD1 (5 bases). The CDR3 is 14 amino acids. Germline V gene lookup returns CDR1 KGHSH and CDR2 LQKENI. Trimming stripped 1 base from V and 3 bases from J, with 10 bases between. The full variable domain, rest sourced from reference TRBV18 and TRBJ2-7, is NAGVMQNPRHLVRRRGQEARLRCSPMKGHSHVYWYRQLPEEGLKFMVYLQKENIIDESGMPKERFSAEFPKEGPSILRIQQVVRGDSAAYFCASSPQGIDYEQYFGPGTRLTVT.

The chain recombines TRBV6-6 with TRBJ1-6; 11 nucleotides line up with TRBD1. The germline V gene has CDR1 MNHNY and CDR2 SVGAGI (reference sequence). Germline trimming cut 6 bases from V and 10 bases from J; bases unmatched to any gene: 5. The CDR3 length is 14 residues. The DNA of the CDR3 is TGTGCCAGCAGCCCCGGGACAGGGGGATCACCCCTCCACTTT. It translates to CASSPGTGGSPLHF.

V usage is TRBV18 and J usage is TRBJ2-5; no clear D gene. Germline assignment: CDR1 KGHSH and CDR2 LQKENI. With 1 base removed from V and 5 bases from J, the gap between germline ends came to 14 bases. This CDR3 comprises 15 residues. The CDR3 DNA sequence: TGTGCCAGCTCACCACTTGTGGGGTACGGTGAGACCCAGTACTTC. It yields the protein CASSPLVGYGETQYF. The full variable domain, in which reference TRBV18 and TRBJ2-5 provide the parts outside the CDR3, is NAGVMQNPRHLVRRRGQEARLRCSPMKGHSHVYWYRQLPEEGLKFMVYLQKENIIDESGMPKERFSAEFPKEGPSILRIQQVVRGDSAAYFCASSPLVGYGETQYFGPGTRLLVL.